The text below deals with one T cell receptor beta chain. Its specificity is unknown. The sample originates from a study of cytomegalovirus exposure and HLA in healthy donors. On the study more broadly: Within the Caucasian-associated ancestry cluster were roughly 82% of the approximately 400 genotyped donors. Study findings and constraints: Being productive about 87% or about 30% of the time was typical of most TCR beta V segments in an earlier analysis.

This PCR relied on a set of 60 Vbeta primers and 13 Jbeta primers. The repertoire was sequenced with immunoSEQ multiplex PCR; TCRdb's copy has only in-frame clones and lacks some. The profile shows 150,000 to 200,000 clones, about 65% of them singletons. The source material was PBMCs. The sequence came from a woman aged 18-35 years in good health and CMV-seropositive.

CDR3 sequence reads: CASSLVPDTEAFF. CDR3 nucleotide sequence: TGCGCCAGCAGCTTGGTTCCGGACACTGAAGCTTTCTTT. The rearrangement uses TRBV5-1 and TRBJ1-1, with D uncertain. CDR1 and CDR2 from the germline V gene are SGHRS and YFSETQ. The CDR3 is 13 residues long. V was pared by 0 bases and J by 3 bases, with 6 bases between.